This entry concerns a single TCR beta chain. Its matching antigen is unknown. These data are taken from a study of cytomegalovirus exposure and HLA in healthy donors. Study-level findings and limits: Roughly uniform sequencing depth across donors was assumed, possibly incorrectly. Later work showed greater clonal expansion in HLA-associated TCR beta chains than in equally common others.

PCR amplification relied on 60 Vbeta primers (plus 13 Jbeta primers). Sequenced by immunoSEQ multiplex PCR; TCRdb stores in-frame clones only, minus some. The sample records roughly 120,000 clones, 75% to 85% being singletons. Sequenced input: PBMCs. The sequence derives from a male donor in good health and CMV-seronegative.

The CDR3 sequence: CASSEDMTGGNEQFF. CDR3 nucleotide sequence: TGTGCCAGCAGTGAGGACATGACAGGGGGCAATGAGCAGTTCTTC. The gene calls are TRBV2 and TRBJ2-1, with TRBD1 matching 9 bases. Germline trimming cut 3 bases from V and 6 bases from J; bases unmatched to any gene: 6. The germline gives CDR1 SNHLY, CDR2 FYNNEI. The CDR3 is made up of 15 amino acids.